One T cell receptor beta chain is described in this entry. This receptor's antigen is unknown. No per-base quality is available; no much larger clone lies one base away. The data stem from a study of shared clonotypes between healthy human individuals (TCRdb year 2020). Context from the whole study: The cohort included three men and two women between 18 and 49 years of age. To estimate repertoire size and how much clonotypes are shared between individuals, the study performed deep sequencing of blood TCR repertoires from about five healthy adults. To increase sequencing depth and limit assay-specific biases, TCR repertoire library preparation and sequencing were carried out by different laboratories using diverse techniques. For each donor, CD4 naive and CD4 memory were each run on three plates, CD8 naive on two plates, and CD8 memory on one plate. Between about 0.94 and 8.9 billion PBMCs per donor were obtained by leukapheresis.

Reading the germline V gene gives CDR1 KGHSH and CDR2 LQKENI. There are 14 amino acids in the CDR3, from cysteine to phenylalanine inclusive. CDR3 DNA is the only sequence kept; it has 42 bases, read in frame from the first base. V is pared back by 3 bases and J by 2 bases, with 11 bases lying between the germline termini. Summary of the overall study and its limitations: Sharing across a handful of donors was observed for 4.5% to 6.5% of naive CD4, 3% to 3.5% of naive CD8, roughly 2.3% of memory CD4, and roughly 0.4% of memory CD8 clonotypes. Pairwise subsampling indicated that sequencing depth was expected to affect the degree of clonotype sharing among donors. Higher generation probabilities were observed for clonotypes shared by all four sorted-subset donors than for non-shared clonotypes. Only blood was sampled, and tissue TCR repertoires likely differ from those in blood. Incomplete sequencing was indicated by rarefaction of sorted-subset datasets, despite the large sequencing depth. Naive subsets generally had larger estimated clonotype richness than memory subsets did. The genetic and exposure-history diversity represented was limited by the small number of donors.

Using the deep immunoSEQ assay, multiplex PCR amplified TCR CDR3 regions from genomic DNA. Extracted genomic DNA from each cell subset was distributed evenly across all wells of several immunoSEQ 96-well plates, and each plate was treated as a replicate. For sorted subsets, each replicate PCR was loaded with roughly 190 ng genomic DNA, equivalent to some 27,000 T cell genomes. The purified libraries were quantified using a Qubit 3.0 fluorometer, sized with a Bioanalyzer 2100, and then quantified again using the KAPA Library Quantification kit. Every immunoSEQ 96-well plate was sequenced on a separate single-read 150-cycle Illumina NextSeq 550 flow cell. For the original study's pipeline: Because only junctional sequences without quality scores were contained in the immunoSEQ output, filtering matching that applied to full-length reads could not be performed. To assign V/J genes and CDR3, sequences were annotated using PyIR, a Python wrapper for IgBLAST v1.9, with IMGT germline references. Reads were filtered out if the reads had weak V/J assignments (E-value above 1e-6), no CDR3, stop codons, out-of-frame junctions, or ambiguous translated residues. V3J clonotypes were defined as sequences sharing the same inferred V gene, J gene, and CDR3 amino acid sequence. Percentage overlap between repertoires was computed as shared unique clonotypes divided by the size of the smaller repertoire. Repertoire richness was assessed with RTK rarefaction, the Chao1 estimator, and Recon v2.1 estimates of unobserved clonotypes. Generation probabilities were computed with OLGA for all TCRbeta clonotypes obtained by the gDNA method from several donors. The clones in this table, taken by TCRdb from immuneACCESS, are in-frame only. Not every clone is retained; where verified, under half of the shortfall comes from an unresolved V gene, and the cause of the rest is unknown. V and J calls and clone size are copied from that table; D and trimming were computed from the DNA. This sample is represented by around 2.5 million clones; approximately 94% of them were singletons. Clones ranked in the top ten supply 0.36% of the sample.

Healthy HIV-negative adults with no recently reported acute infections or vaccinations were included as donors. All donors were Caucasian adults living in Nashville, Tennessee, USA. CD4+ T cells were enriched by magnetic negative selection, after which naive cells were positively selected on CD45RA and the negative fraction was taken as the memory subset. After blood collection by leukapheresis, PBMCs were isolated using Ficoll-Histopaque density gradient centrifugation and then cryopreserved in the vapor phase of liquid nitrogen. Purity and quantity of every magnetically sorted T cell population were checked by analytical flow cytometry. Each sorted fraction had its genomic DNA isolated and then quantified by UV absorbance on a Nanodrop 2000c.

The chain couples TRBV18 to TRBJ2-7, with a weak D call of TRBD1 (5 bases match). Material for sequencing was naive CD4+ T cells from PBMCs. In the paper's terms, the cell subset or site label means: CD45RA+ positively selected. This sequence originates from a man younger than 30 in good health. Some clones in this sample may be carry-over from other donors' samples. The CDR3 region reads CASSPVRGTYEQYF. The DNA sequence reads TGTGCCAGCTCACCGGTTAGGGGAACCTACGAGCAGTACTTC.